The clone carrying this T cell receptor (beta chain) was picked up one time. The antigen remains undetermined. The data stem from a study of vaccination effects on CD4 cells after COVID-19. Study at large: Two-dose vaccination with either BNT162b2 or mRNA-1273 was given to the participants. Findings of the study overall: Pronounced clonal contraction occurred in clones induced by infection and by vaccine late after vaccination.

With the ViraFEST assay, the study expanded antigen-specific CD4+ T cells using viral peptide pools, then sequenced them. CD4+ T cells were isolated after around 10 days of culture. Vaccinated participants had no history of SARS-CoV-2 infection and tested negative for nucleocapsid antibodies. Libraries were prepared by immunoSEQ multiplex PCR; TCRdb keeps only in-frame clonotypes and omits some of them. The sample yields some 69,000 clones, roughly 79% seen once. J gave up 8 bases and V 5 bases, and 5 bases lay outside the gene matches. There are 14 residues in the CDR3. CDR1 and CDR2 from the germline V gene are SGHRS and YFSETQ.

The clonotype comes from a human donor who received a COVID-19 vaccine. This rearrangement joins TRBV5-1 to TRBJ1-4, with 11 positions matching TRBD1. Source: CD4+ T cells from PBMCs cultured with HCoV-NL63 spike peptides, taken before COVID-19 vaccination. Written as DNA, the CDR3 is TGCGCCAGCAGGCCCGGGACAGGGGGGGAAAAACTGTTTTTT. Protein product: CASRPGTGGEKLFF. Combining the CDR3 with reference TRBV5-1 and TRBJ1-4 gives the whole variable domain KAGVTQTPRYLIKTRGQQVTLSCSPISGHRSVSWYQQTPGQGLQFLFEYFSETQRNKGNFPGRFSGRQFSNSRSEMNVSTLELGDSALYLCASRPGTGGEKLFFGSGTQLSVL.